This T cell receptor beta chain comes out of a study of shared clonotypes between healthy human individuals. The CDR3 is made up of 16 amino acids. V dropped 6 bases and J dropped 6; count of bases not matched to a gene: 10. Germline loops: CDR1 LNHDA, CDR2 SQIVND (reference sequence). Generated by immunoSEQ multiplex PCR, the TCRdb table keeps only in-frame clones and is missing some. The sample lists 2,500,000 or so clones, 80% to 95% occurring once. Study-level points and caveats: Relative to their counterparts shared across all four donors, non-shared clonotypes exhibited diminished generation probabilities.

Worth noting for this clone: Its antigen remains unidentified.

HIV-negative, healthy adults without recent acute infections or vaccinations were the donors. Every contributor of samples was a Caucasian grown-up residing in Nashville, Tennessee. The clonotype comes from a man aged 18 to 30 in good health. Some clones in this sample may be carry-over from other donors' samples. The chain is built from TRBV19 and TRBJ1-5, with TRBD1 matching over 11 bases. The specimen was naive CD4+ T cells from PBMCs. Documented subset: CD45RA+ positively selected. Here the CDR3 DNA reads TGTGCCAGTAGGGACCCAAGGACAGGGGGCGGTCAGCCCCAGCATTTT. Amino acids: CASRDPRTGGGQPQHF.